This T cell receptor beta chain was recovered during a study of cytomegalovirus exposure and HLA in healthy donors. Study as a whole: The roughly 120 validation repertoires, a later analysis reported, used the same platform as the approximately 730 repertoires from the first cohort.

Worth noting for this clone: Its antigen is unknown.

TCRdb keeps only in-frame clones here, not all; method: immunoSEQ multiplex PCR. The sample shows 140,000 or so clones, roughly 87% of them seen only once. Study observations and caveats: Rarity characterized most TCR sequences, yet some public TCRs appeared in many donors. Cytomegalovirus-associated status was assigned to some 180 TCR beta chains.

V lost 5 bases, J lost 5 bases, and 8 bases stayed unmatched. The length of the CDR3 is 14 residues. Per germline, CDR1 MNHEY and CDR2 SVGAGI. The sequenced material came from PBMCs. The chain joins TRBV6-5 to TRBJ2-5; 7 nucleotides align to TRBD2. This clonotype originated in a woman between 18 and 30 years old in good health and CMV-seropositive. The CDR3 sequence is CASSDRGDGETQYF. The DNA of the CDR3 is TGTGCCAGCAGTGACCGGGGGGACGGGGAGACCCAGTACTTC.